These 7 T cell receptor beta chains originate from one sample sequenced in a study of OX40 agonist ivuxolimab in advanced cancers. Method: immunoSEQ multiplex PCR; TCRdb's copy keeps in-frame clones and lacks some. This sample yields 72,000 or so clones, of which approximately 80% are seen a single time; around 0.44% belongs to the top ten. Sequenced here: CD4+ or CD8+ T cells sorted from blood, sampled in a trial of the OX40 agonist ivuxolimab. Receptor source: an adult with an advanced solid tumor such as melanoma, head and neck, liver or kidney cancer.

The rearrangement links TRBV5-4 to TRBJ2-3; the D call may be TRBD1 or TRBD2 (5 bases each). In germline, CDR1 is SGHNT, CDR2 YYREEE (reference sequence). The CDR3 loop spans 15 amino acids. V was pared by 0 bases and J by 1 base, with 9 bases between. The CDR3 here is CASSLGGSGTDTQYF. For the CDR3, the DNA is TGTGCCAGCAGCTTGGGGGGGTCTGGCACAGATACGCAGTATTTT.

This chain uses TRBV5-6 with TRBJ2-1; 15 bases fit TRBD2. There are 18 residues in the CDR3. Germline-derived CDR1 and CDR2 are SGHDT and YYEEEE. J lost 4 bases, V lost 4 bases, and 9 bases had no gene match. The CDR3 nucleotides read TGTGCCAGCAGCCAAGGACTAGCGGGAGGGAAGATGTACAATGAGCAGTTCTTC. Translation gives CASSQGLAGGKMYNEQFF.

V gene TRBV5-1 combines with J gene TRBJ1-1; D is undetermined. Trimming removed 5 bases from V and 3 bases from J, with 14 bases in between. The length of the CDR3 is 14 residues. Germline V lookup: CDR1 SGHRS, CDR2 YFSETQ. The CDR3 nucleotides are TGCGCCAGCAGTATCGCCCCGGGGTACACTGAAGCTTTCTTT. It specifies CASSIAPGYTEAFF.

V usage is TRBV6-6 and J usage is TRBJ2-5; D might be TRBD2 (5 bases). This CDR3 comprises 12 residues. The V and J ends lost 2 bases and 5 bases respectively, with 6 bases between them. Germline CDR1 MNHNY, CDR2 SVGAGI (reference sequence). The CDR3 nucleotides read TGTGCCAGCAGTTACAGGGAGGAGACCCAGTACTTC. Amino acid sequence: CASSYREETQYF.

The V gene is TRBV7-8, the J gene TRBJ2-3; 8 nucleotides agree with TRBD2. CDR3 length: 16 amino acids. Germline trimming cut 4 bases from V and 3 bases from J; bases unmatched to any gene: 9. Germline assignment: CDR1 SGHVS and CDR2 FQNEAQ. The CDR3 sequence: CASSYFGGARTDTQYF. DNA for the CDR3: TGTGCCAGCAGCTACTTCGGGGGGGCCAGAACAGATACGCAGTATTTT.

The J gene is TRBJ2-7, the V gene TRBV7-8; 10 bases fit TRBD1. Germline CDR1 SGHVS, CDR2 FQNEAQ. This CDR3 is 14 amino acids long. V was pared by 5 bases and J by 3 bases, with 4 bases of the junction left unmatched. CDR3 bases: TGTGCCAGCAGCCCCGGGACAGGGGTCTACGAGCAGTACTTC. This codes for CASSPGTGVYEQYF.

The J gene is TRBJ2-1, the V gene TRBV7-8; 13 bases align to TRBD2. Germline CDR1 SGHVS, CDR2 FQNEAQ. J lost 3 bases, V lost 4 bases, and 6 bases had no gene match. The CDR3 totals 17 residues. This CDR3 is CASSSWTSGRNYNEQFF. The CDR3 region has the DNA TGTGCCAGCAGCTCCTGGACTAGCGGGAGAAACTACAATGAGCAGTTCTTC.